These 18 T cell receptor beta chains share one sample of origin, sequenced in a study of tissue T cells after allogeneic stem cell transplantation. Profiled with immunoSEQ multiplex PCR; TCRdb holds only in-frame clones, not every one. There are about 5,800 clones in the sample; 40% to 50% occur only once, and roughly 5.5% lies in the top ten. As to time point: mouse harvest day 7 after allogeneic transplant. Tail vein injection delivered 10^7 T-cell-depleted bone marrow cells and 10^6 splenic CD5+ T cells. The sequencing sample was made of gut tissue. These receptors all stem from a female BALB/c mouse given C57BL/6 T cells with graft-versus-host disease after an allogeneic hematopoietic cell transplant.

A remark on this clone: Gene names and germline refer to mouse. The CDR3 end falls 1 residue outside the read, so it is completed with the germline J gene. The rearrangement joins TRBV23 to TRBJ2-4; TRBD2 is taken as the D call from the table, unchecked against the DNA. Germline CDR1 reads KGHTA; CDR2 reads FQNQQP. The CDR3 is 15 amino acids. The CDR3 loop reads CSSSQDWGGASTLYF. CDR3 DNA, as far as it was read: TGCTCCAGCAGTCAAGACTGGGGGGGCGCGAGCACCTTGTAC.

As concerns this clone: The gene symbols are mouse symbols. The CDR3 end falls 1 residue outside the read, so it is completed with the germline J gene. The V gene is TRBV17, the J gene TRBJ2-4; D remains ambiguous. This CDR3 is 11 amino acids long. The V and J ends lost 6 bases and 0 bases respectively, with 1 base between them. The germline CDR1 and CDR2 sequences are MNHDT and YYDKIL. The CDR3 region is CASRSQNTLYF. The part of the CDR3 DNA that was read is TGTGCTAGCAGAAGTCAAAACACCTTGTAC.

A single count supports this clone. Gene names denote mouse genes. Coverage ceases 1 residue before the CDR3 finishes, and the germline J gene fills in the end. The rearrangement joins TRBV13-3 to TRBJ2-1; 10 nucleotides agree with TRBD1. CDR3 size: 15 residues. Germline CDR1 NNHDY, CDR2 SYVADS. Trimming at V came to 3 bases and at J to 4 bases, leaving 4 bases not matched to a gene. This CDR3 reads CASSGTGGGYAEQFF. CDR3 bases read: TGTGCCAGCAGTGGGACAGGGGGGGGGTATGCTGAGCAGTTC.

With respect to this clone: Gene names follow the mouse nomenclature. The CDR3 extends 1 residue past the end of the read, so its final part is completed from the germline J gene. The chain couples TRBV26 to TRBJ2-7, with D tentatively TRBD1 or TRBD2 (6 bases each). The V gene's germline CDR1 is KGHPV and CDR2 FQNQEV (reference sequence). The CDR3 spans 13 residues. The germline V and J ends were trimmed by 4 bases and 4 bases, with 11 bases remaining between them. CDR3 DNA, as far as it was read: TGTGCCAGCAGTCGAGTGGGGGCTTATGAACAGTAC. As protein: CASSRVGAYEQY. The entire CDR3 sequence reads CASSRVGAYEQYF.

This clone was picked up a small number of times. All gene names here are mouse names. The read gets to within 1 residue of the CDR3 end, and the germline J gene fills in the rest. This chain links TRBV17 with TRBJ1-5; D gene ambiguous. The V gene lost 3 bases and the J gene lost 0 bases, with 3 bases spanning the gap. Per germline, CDR1 MNHDT and CDR2 YYDKIL. The CDR3 contains 13 residues. The DNA read from the CDR3 is TGTGCTAGCAGTAGTAGTAACAACCAGGCTCCGCTT. Its protein is CASSSSNNQAPL. The full CDR3 reads CASSSSNNQAPLF.

This clone was observed a few times. Mouse gene names and germline throughout. The DNA ends 1 residue before the CDR3 does, and the rest of the CDR3 is filled in from the germline J gene. V and J are TRBV3 and TRBJ1-3; D may be TRBD1 (5 bases). In germline, CDR1 is SNHLY, CDR2 FYNGKV (reference sequence). The CDR3 has 14 amino acids. V shed 0 bases and J shed 2 bases, with 5 bases lying between them. The CDR3 reads CASSLAGAGNTLYF. CDR3 DNA, as far as it was read: TGTGCCAGCAGCTTAGCGGGGGCTGGAAATACGCTCTAT. Variable domain in full (rest from reference TRBV3 and TRBJ1-3): GPKVLQIPSHQIIDMGQMVTLNCDPVSNHLYFYWYKQILGQQMEFLVNFYNGKVMEKSKLFKDQFSVERPDGSYFTLKIQPTALEDSAVYFCASSLAGAGNTLYFGEGSRLIVV.

In regard to this clone: The genes and germline here are from mouse. Coverage ceases 1 residue before the CDR3 finishes, and the germline J gene fills in the end. This chain links TRBV26 with TRBJ1-3; D is unclear. V dropped 7 bases and J dropped 0 bases, with 7 bases sitting between them. Germline CDR1 and CDR2: KGHPV and FQNQEV (reference sequence). The length of the CDR3 is 13 residues. CDR3 DNA, as far as it was read: TGTGCCAGCACTCAGGATTCTGGAAATACGCTCTAT. It codes for CASTQDSGNTLY. The CDR3, in full, reads CASTQDSGNTLYF.

This clone was seen more than once but under ten times. Gene names follow the mouse nomenclature. With the read ending 1 residue before the CDR3 end, the germline J gene is used to fill in that end. This chain joins TRBV5 and TRBJ2-5, with a possible D match to TRBD1 (7 bases). Germline CDR1 and CDR2: LGHNA and YNLKQL (reference sequence). Trimming stripped 0 bases from V and 6 bases from J, with 13 bases between. The CDR3 spans 15 residues. The CDR3 loop is CASSQDGRGEDTQYF. CDR3 bases read: TGTGCCAGCAGCCAAGATGGCAGGGGGGAGGACACCCAGTAC.

About this clone: The germline and genes are mouse ones. The CDR3 end is not reached by the read, which stops 1 residue before it; the germline J gene fills it in. This rearrangement joins TRBV26 to TRBJ2-2; 10 bases line up with TRBD2. The junction had 3 bases not matched to a gene; V was cut back by 2 bases and J by 3 bases. The CDR3 is 16 residues long. CDR1 is KGHPV, CDR2 FQNQEV, per germline (reference sequence). Partial CDR3 DNA: TGTGCCAGCAGTCTGGGGGACTGGGGTTACACCGGGCAGCTCTAC. This sequence encodes CASSLGDWGYTGQLY. The full CDR3 sequence reads CASSLGDWGYTGQLYF. The whole variable domain, filled in from reference TRBV26 and TRBJ2-2, reads NSKVIQTPRYLVKGQGQKAKMRCIPEKGHPVVFWYQQNKNNEFKFLINFQNQEVLQQIDMTEKRFSAECPSNSPCSLEIQSSEAGDSALYLCASSLGDWGYTGQLYFGEGSKLTVL.

For this clone: Mouse germline and gene names are used. Read sequence stops 1 residue before the CDR3 end, and the germline J gene provides the missing end. The rearrangement uses TRBV3 and TRBJ2-7; D is unresolved. Trimming left V 5 bases short and J 2 bases short, with 13 bases between. Germline V lookup: CDR1 SNHLY, CDR2 FYNGKV (reference sequence). The CDR3 is 14 residues long. CDR3 residues: CASSPIRGTYEQYF. The CDR3 DNA, read in part, is TGTGCCAGCAGCCCAATCCGGGGAACCTATGAACAGTAC.

With regard to this clone: Germline and genes: mouse. The read ends 1 residue shy of where the CDR3 ends; the end is completed using the germline J gene. This chain connects TRBV3 to TRBJ2-7; TRBD2 matches 12 bases. CDR3 length: 14 amino acids. V gave up 5 bases and J gave up 3 bases; unmatched junction bases: 2. Germline V gene lookup returns CDR1 SNHLY and CDR2 FYNGKV (reference sequence). CDR3 sequence: CASSRDWGVYEQYF. Incomplete CDR3 DNA: TGTGCCAGCAGCAGGGACTGGGGGGTCTATGAACAGTAC.

In the case of this clone: Gene names are mouse gene names. The read gets to within 1 residue of the CDR3 end, and the germline J gene fills in the rest. The chain carries TRBV13-2 and TRBJ2-7; 7 bases map to TRBD2. The CDR3 is made up of 14 amino acids. Germline V gives CDR1 NNHNN, CDR2 SYGAGS (reference sequence). V lost 1 base and J lost 3; bases outside the gene matches: 4. The CDR3 reads CASGDRGGGYEQYF. CDR3 DNA, as far as it was read: TGTGCCAGCGGTGATCGGGGGGGGGGCTATGAACAGTAC.

About this clone: The genes and germline here are from mouse. The read falls 1 residue short of the CDR3 end, and the missing part is taken from the germline J gene. The V gene is TRBV17, the J gene TRBJ1-1; D uncertain. In germline, CDR1 is MNHDT, CDR2 YYDKIL. Deletions cut 6 bases from V and 2 bases from J, with 10 bases between. The CDR3 spans 13 residues. The CDR3 spells CASRRTANTEVFF. CDR3 DNA, as far as it was read: TGTGCTAGCAGAAGGACGGCTAACACAGAAGTCTTC.

This clone was seen more than once but under ten times. Mouse gene names apply. The read finishes 1 residue shy of the CDR3 end, and the germline J gene is used to complete it. The rearrangement joins TRBV12-2 to TRBJ2-5; D remains unclear. CDR1 SGHLS and CDR2 HYDKME come from the germline V gene. The V end was cut by 0 bases, the J end by 0 bases, with 6 bases between. The CDR3 sequence is 14 residues long. The CDR3 DNA, read in part, is TGTGCCAGCTCTCTCGAGCTTAACCAAGACACCCAGTAC. This codes for CASSLELNQDTQY. The entire CDR3 sequence reads CASSLELNQDTQYF.

A note on this clone: Genes here carry mouse names. The CDR3 goes on 1 residue after the read ends, and that part is filled in from the germline J gene. This chain uses TRBV3 with TRBJ1-3; a possible D gene is TRBD1 (6 bases). CDR3 length equals 15 residues. CDR1 SNHLY and CDR2 FYNGKV come from the germline V gene (reference sequence). Between the trimmed V and J ends, which lost 4 bases and 0 bases, there was a span of 10 bases. The DNA read from the CDR3 is TGTGCCAGCAGCTCAGGGGTCCATTCTGGAAATACGCTCTAT. Its translation is CASSSGVHSGNTLY. The whole CDR3 reads CASSSGVHSGNTLYF.

A word on this clone: These gene names are mouse names. The CDR3 end lies 1 residue beyond the end of the read and is filled in from the germline J gene. The chain uses TRBV24 and TRBJ2-4; a possible D gene is TRBD1 (5 bases). The V gene lost 4 bases and the J gene lost 0 bases, with 5 bases spanning the gap. Germline CDR1 reads KGHTA; CDR2 reads FRNEEI. The CDR3 is 13 residues long. CDR3 amino acids: CASSQGSQNTLYF. CDR3 DNA (partial): TGTGCCAGCAGTCAGGGGAGTCAAAACACCTTGTAC.

This clone was seen a handful of times. The gene names given are mouse names. The DNA read from the CDR3 is TGTGCCACGGGGACAATCAACCAGGCTCCGCTT. This gives the protein CATGTINQAPL. The complete CDR3 reads CATGTINQAPLF. The chain carries TRBV26 and TRBJ1-5; a possible D gene is TRBD1 (6 bases). With the read ending 1 residue before the CDR3 end, the germline J gene is used to fill in that end. This CDR3 is 12 amino acids long. Germline loops: CDR1 KGHPV, CDR2 FQNQEV (reference sequence). Trimming left V 10 bases short and J 3 bases short, with 10 bases between.

Worth noting for this clone: All gene names here are mouse names. The CDR3 end is not reached by the read, which stops 1 residue before it; the germline J gene fills it in. V is TRBV5 and J is TRBJ2-3; D perhaps matches TRBD2 (6 bases). The CDR3 sequence is 15 residues long. The V gene's germline CDR1 is LGHNA and CDR2 YNLKQL (reference sequence). With 4 bases removed from V and 0 bases from J, the gap between germline ends came to 11 bases. Incomplete CDR3 DNA: TGTGCCAGCAGCCTCGACTGGTCTAGTGCAGAAACGCTGTAT. The encoded protein is CASSLDWSSAETLY. The whole CDR3 protein reads CASSLDWSSAETLYF.